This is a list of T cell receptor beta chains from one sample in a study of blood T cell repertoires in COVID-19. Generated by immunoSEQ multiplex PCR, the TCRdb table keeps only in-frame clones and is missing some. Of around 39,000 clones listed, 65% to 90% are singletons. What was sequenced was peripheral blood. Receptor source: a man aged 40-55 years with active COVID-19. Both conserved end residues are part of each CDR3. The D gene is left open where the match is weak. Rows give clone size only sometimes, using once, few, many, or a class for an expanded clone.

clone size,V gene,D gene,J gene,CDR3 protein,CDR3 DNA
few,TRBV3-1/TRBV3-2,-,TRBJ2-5,CASSQLGQGAQYF,TGTGCCAGCAGCCAGCTGGGACAAGGGGCCCAGTACTTC
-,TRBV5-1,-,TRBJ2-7,CASSPWGVGQYF,TGCGCCAGCAGCCCCTGGGGGGTGGGTCAGTACTTC
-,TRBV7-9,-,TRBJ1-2,CASSIGQHYGYTF,TGTGCCAGCAGCATAGGACAGCACTATGGCTACACCTTC
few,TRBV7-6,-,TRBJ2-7,CASSLEEGSYEQYF,TGTGCCAGCAGCTTAGAAGAGGGATCCTACGAGCAGTACTTC
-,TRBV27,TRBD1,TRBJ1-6,CASRTGGGSPLHF,TGTGCCAGCAGGACAGGGGGAGGTTCACCCCTCCACTTT
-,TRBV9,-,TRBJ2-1,CASSVPHPAYNEQFF,TGTGCCAGCAGCGTACCACATCCTGCCTACAATGAGCAGTTCTTC
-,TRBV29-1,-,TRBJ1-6,CSVGMGGIANSPLHF,TGCAGCGTGGGGATGGGGGGAATTGCTAATTCACCCCTCCACTTT
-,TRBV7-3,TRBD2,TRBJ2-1,CASSLTGTSGSNEQFF,TGTGCCAGCAGCTTGACTGGGACTAGCGGTTCCAATGAGCAGTTCTTC
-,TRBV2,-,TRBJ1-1,CASTESMPNTEAFF,TGTGCCAGCACCGAGAGTATGCCGAACACTGAAGCTTTCTTT
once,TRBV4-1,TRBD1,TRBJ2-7,CASSHGTGNYEQYF,TGCGCCAGCAGCCACGGGACAGGGAACTACGAGCAGTACTTC
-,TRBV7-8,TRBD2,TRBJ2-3,CASSPRLAGADTQYF,TGTGCCAGCAGCCCAAGGCTAGCGGGGGCAGATACGCAGTATTTT
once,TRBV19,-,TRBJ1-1,CASSIRGNTEAFF,TGTGCCAGTAGTATAAGAGGGAACACTGAAGCTTTCTTT